This T cell receptor (beta chain) is from a study of CD8 T cells in Susac syndrome. The CDR3 has 15 amino acids. V lost 2 bases, J lost 0 bases, and 8 bases lay in between. Germline V CDR1 and CDR2: KGHSH, LQKENI. Random hexamers served to reverse transcribe about 0.5 to 1 ug RNA. Amplification of the TCR beta CDR3 was carried out by immunoSEQ multiplex PCR, which spanned a total of 54 Vbeta and 13 Jbeta segments. TCRdb reprocessed the immunoSEQ multiplex PCR reads with MiXCR, giving one entry per CDR3 protein. Among about 140,000 distinct CDR3 sequences, over 90% were seen once, and the ten largest hold roughly 0.14%. This clonotype appeared a single time. TCR beta sequences were obtained from blood CD8+ and CD4+ T cells. TEMRA cells were FACS-enriched, while CD8+ and CD4+ T cells were negatively isolated.

The receptor comes from a human donor with Susac syndrome. Sequenced input: CD4+ T cells from PBMCs. The rearrangement uses TRBV18 and TRBJ2-1, with D perhaps TRBD2 (5 bases). Here the CDR3 DNA reads TGTGCCAGCTCACCAGCGGGCGGCTCCTACAATGAGCAGTTCTTC. Amino acids: CASSPAGGSYNEQFF. Full variable domain (missing parts from reference TRBV18 and TRBJ2-1): NAGVMQNPRHLVRRRGQEARLRCSPMKGHSHVYWYRQLPEEGLKFMVYLQKENIIDESGMPKERFSAEFPKEGPSILRIQQVVRGDSAAYFCASSPAGGSYNEQFFGPGTRLTVL.